A selection of T cell receptor beta chains follows, all from one sample in a study of identical twins. TCRdb analysed the 5' RACE reads with MiXCR anew, one entry per CDR3 protein. The sample consists of fewer than 450,000 distinct CDR3 sequences, about 9% of them appearing once. Sequenced sample: naive T cells sorted from blood. These receptors came from a woman aged 45-60 years in good health. CDR3s include the opening cysteine and the closing phenylalanine or tryptophan. The D gene is left open where the match is weak. Part of the rows lack a size; the others show once, few, many or a class for expanded clones.

>TRBJ2-7|TRBD2|TRBV19|.
TGTGCCAGTTCAAGGGGGGTAGCGGGAGCTTACGAGCAGTACTTC
CASSRGVAGAYEQYF
>TRBJ2-7|.|TRBV10-3|many
TGTGCCATCAGTGAGGAGGTTGGGGACTACGAGCAGTACTTC
CAISEEVGDYEQYF
>TRBJ1-6|.|TRBV5-1|many
TGCGCCAGCAGATCAACAGGGAATAATTCACCCCTCCACTTT
CASRSTGNNSPLHF
>TRBJ2-1|.|TRBV5-1|few
TGCGCCAGCAGCGCCCTGACTAGCAATGAGCAGTTCTTC
CASSALTSNEQFF
>TRBJ2-1|TRBD2|TRBV7-7|.
TGTGCCAGCAGCCCAAATAGCGGGAGCGATGAGCAGTTCTTC
CASSPNSGSDEQFF
>TRBJ2-3|TRBD2|TRBV5-4|.
TGTGCCAGCAGCTCGCTAGCGGGAGTGATAGATACGCAGTATTTT
CASSSLAGVIDTQYF
>TRBJ2-5|.|TRBV25-1|few
TGTGCCAGCAGTGAATGGAGACCTAACTTCCAAGAGACCCAGTACTTC
CASSEWRPNFQETQYF
>TRBJ1-1|.|TRBV4-2|few
TGTGCCAGCAGCCCTCGAGCCGGTTTTTTAACTTCGGAAGCTTTCTTT
CASSPRAGFLTSEAFF
>TRBJ2-1|.|TRBV9|few
TGTGCCAGCAGCCCGTTGATGAGGAACAATGAGCAGTTCTTC
CASSPLMRNNEQFF
>TRBJ2-5|TRBD2|TRBV11-2|few
TGTGCCAGCAGCTTAGATCGGGGGGGGCGAGAGACCCAGTACTTC
CASSLDRGGRETQYF
>TRBJ1-1|.|TRBV12-3/TRBV12-4|many
TGTGCCAGCAGTATAACGGGAAGAGGTTCCACTGAAGCTTTCTTT
CASSITGRGSTEAFF
>TRBJ2-3|TRBD1|TRBV10-3|few
TGTGCCATCAAGGCAGGGGGAAGCACAGATACGCAGTATTTT
CAIKAGGSTDTQYF
>TRBJ1-1|TRBD1|TRBV11-3|.
TGTGCCAGCAGCCCGCAGGGGGGCTTGAACACTGAAGCTTTCTTT
CASSPQGGLNTEAFF
>TRBJ2-5|.|TRBV6-6|.
TGTGCCAGCAGTTACTGGGCAGGGCAAGAGACCCAGTACTTC
CASSYWAGQETQYF
>TRBJ2-2|TRBD2|TRBV29-1|.
TGCAGCGTTCATACGGGACTAGATATGGTCGGGGAGCTGTTTTTT
CSVHTGLDMVGELFF
>TRBJ1-1|.|TRBV7-9|few
TGTGCCAGCAGCGTACAGAACACTGAAGCTTTCTTT
CASSVQNTEAFF
>TRBJ2-3|TRBD1|TRBV11-2|.
TGTGCCAGCAGCACCCGGGACAGTTCTGATACGCAGTATTTT
CASSTRDSSDTQYF